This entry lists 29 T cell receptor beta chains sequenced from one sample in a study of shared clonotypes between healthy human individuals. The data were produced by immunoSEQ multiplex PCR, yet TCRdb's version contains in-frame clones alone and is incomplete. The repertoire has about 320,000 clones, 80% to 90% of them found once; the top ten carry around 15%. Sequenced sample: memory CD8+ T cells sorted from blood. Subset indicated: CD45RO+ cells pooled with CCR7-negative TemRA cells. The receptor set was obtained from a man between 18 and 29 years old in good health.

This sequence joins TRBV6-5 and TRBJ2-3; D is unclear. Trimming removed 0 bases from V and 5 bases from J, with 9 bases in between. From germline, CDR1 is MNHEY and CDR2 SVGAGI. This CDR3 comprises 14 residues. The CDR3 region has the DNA TGTGCCAGCAGTTACTCAGGCCGGATAGATACGCAGTATTTT. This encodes CASSYSGRIDTQYF.

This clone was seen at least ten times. DNA for the CDR3: TGTGCCAGCAGCCGCAGGTGGCAGGGATCAGATACGCAGTATTTT. Protein sequence: CASSRRWQGSDTQYF. This chain joins TRBV28 and TRBJ2-3, with D perhaps matching TRBD1 (5 bases). Trimming pared 6 bases from V and 4 bases from J, leaving 17 bases between. The CDR3 sequence is 15 residues long. Germline V gene data show CDR1 as MDHEN and CDR2 as SYDVKM.

The CDR3 nucleotides read TGTGCCAGCAGCTTATCTAGGACAGGGAGCTCCTACGAGCAGTACTTC. Its translation: CASSLSRTGSSYEQYF. The gene calls are TRBV9 and TRBJ2-7; 8 bases fit TRBD1. V dropped 4 bases and J dropped 0; count of bases not matched to a gene: 9. The CDR3 loop spans 16 amino acids. Germline V gives CDR1 SGDLS, CDR2 YYNGEE.

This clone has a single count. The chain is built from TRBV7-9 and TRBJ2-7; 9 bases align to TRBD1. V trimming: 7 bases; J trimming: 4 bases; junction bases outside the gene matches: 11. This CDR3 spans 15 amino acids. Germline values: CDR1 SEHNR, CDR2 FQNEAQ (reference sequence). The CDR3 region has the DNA TGTGCCAGCACGTTGGTGGGGACAGGGTTATACGAGCAGTACTTC. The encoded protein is CASTLVGTGLYEQYF.

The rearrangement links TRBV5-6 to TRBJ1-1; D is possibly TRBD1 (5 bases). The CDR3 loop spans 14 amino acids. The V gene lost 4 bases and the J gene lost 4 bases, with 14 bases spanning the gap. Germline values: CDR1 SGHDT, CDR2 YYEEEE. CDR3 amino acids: CASSRGGASTEAFF. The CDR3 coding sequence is TGTGCCAGCAGCCGGGGTGGGGCCTCCACTGAAGCTTTCTTT.

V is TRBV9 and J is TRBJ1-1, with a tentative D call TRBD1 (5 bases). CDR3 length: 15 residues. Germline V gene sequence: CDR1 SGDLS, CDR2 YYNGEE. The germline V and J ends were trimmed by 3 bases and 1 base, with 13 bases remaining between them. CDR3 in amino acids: CASSASFGANTEAFF. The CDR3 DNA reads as TGTGCCAGCAGCGCATCATTCGGGGCGAACACTGAAGCTTTCTTT.

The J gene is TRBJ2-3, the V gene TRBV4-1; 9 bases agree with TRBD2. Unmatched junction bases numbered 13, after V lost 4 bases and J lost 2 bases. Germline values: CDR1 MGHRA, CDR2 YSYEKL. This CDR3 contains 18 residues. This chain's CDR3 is CASSPSGGPRDFTDTQYF. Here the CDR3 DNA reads TGCGCCAGCAGCCCAAGCGGGGGGCCTCGCGACTTCACAGATACGCAGTATTTT.

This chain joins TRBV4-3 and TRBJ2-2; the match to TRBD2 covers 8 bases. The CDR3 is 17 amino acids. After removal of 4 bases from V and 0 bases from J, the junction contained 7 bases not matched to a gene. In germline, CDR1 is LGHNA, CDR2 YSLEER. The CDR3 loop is CASSREPAGANTGELFF. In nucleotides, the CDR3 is TGCGCCAGCAGCCGAGAACCAGCGGGAGCGAACACCGGGGAGCTGTTTTTT.

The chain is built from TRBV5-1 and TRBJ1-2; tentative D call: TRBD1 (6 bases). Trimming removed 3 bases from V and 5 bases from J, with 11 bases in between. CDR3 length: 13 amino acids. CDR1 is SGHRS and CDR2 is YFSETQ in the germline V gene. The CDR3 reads CASSSGGGYGYTF. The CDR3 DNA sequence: TGCGCCAGCAGCTCCGGAGGGGGTTATGGCTACACCTTC.

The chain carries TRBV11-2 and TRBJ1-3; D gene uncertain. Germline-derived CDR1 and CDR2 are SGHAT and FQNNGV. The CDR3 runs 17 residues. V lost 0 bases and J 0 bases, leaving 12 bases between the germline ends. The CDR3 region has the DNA TGTGCCAGCAGCTTAGAAAATTTTTGGAGCTCTGGAAACACCATATATTTT. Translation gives CASSLENFWSSGNTIYF.

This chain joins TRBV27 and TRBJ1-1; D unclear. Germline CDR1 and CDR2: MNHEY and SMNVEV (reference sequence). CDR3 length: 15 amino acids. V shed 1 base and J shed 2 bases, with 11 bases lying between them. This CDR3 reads CASSLLGSINTEAFF. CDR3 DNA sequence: TGTGCCAGCAGTTTATTGGGCTCCATTAACACTGAAGCTTTCTTT.

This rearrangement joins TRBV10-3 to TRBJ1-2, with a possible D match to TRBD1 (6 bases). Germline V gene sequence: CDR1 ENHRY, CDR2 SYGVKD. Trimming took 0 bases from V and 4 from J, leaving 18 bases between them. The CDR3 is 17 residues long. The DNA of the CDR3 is TGTGCCATCAGTGAGTCGGCTTTACAGGGAACCTTCTATGGCTACACCTTC. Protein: CAISESALQGTFYGYTF.

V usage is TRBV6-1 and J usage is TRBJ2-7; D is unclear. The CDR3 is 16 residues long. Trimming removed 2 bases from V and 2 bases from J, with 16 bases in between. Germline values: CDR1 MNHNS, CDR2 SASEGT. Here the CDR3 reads CASSESGSGFAYEQYF. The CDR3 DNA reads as TGTGCCAGCAGTGAATCAGGTTCTGGGTTCGCCTACGAGCAGTACTTC.

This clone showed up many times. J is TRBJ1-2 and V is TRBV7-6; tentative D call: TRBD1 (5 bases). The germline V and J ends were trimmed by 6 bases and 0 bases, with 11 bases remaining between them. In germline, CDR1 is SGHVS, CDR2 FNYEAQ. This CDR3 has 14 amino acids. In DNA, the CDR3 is TGTGCCAGCAGTTCCCTGGGACCTAACTATGGCTACACCTTC. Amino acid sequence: CASSSLGPNYGYTF.

The CDR3 DNA reads as TGTGCCAGCAGTTTGGGGACGCTAGCGGGGGCTCCGTACAATGAGCAGTTCTTC. Translation: CASSLGTLAGAPYNEQFF. V usage is TRBV27 and J usage is TRBJ2-1; 10 bases agree with TRBD2. Germline V gene sequence: CDR1 MNHEY, CDR2 SMNVEV (reference sequence). The CDR3 consists of 18 residues. Trimming took 3 bases from V and 4 from J; bases not matched to a gene: 12.

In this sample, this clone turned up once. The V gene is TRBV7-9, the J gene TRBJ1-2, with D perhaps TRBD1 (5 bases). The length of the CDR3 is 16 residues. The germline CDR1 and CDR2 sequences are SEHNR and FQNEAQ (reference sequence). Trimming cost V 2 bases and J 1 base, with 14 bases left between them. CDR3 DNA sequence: TGTGCCAGCAGCTTATCCGGGGCAGAATTTAACTATGGCTACACCTTC. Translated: CASSLSGAEFNYGYTF.

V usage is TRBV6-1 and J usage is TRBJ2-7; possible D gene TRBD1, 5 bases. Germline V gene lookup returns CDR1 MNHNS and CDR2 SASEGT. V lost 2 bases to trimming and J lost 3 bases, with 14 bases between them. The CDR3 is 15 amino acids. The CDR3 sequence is CASSEWTPASYEQYF. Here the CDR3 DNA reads TGTGCCAGCAGTGAATGGACACCCGCGAGCTACGAGCAGTACTTC.

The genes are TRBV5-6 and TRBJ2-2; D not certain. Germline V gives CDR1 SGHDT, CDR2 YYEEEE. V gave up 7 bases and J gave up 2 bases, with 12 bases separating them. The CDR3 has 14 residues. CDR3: CASSYVVNTGELFF. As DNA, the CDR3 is TGTGCCAGCTCATATGTCGTAAACACCGGGGAGCTGTTTTTT.

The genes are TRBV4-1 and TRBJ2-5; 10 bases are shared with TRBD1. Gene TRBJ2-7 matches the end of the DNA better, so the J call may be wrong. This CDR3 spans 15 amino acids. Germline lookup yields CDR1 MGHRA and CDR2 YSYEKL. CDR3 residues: CASSQSGQGSYEQYF. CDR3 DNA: TGCGCCAGCAGCCAATCGGGACAGGGGTCCTACGAGCAGTACTTC.

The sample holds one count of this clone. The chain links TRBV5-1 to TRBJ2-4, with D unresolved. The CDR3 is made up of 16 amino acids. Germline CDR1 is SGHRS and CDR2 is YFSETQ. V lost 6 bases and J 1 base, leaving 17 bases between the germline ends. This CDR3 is CASTEGFDSAKNIQYF. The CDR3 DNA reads TGCGCCAGCACCGAAGGATTCGATAGTGCCAAAAACATTCAGTACTTC.

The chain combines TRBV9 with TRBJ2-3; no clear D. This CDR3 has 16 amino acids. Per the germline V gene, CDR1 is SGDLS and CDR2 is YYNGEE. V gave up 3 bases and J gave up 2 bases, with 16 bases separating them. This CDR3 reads CASSGALVAFTDTQYF. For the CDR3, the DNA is TGTGCCAGCAGCGGTGCTCTGGTGGCATTCACAGATACGCAGTATTTT. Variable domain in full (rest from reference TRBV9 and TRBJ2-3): DSGVTQTPKHLITATGQRVTLRCSPRSGDLSVYWYQQSLDQGLQFLIQYYNGEERAKGNILERFSAQQFPDLHSELNLSSLELGDSALYFCASSGALVAFTDTQYFGPGTRLTVL.

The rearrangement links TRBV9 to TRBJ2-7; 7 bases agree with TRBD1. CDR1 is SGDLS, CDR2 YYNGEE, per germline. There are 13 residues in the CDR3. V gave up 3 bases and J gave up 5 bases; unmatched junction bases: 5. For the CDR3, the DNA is TGTGCCAGCAGCGGATGGGACAGCGACGAGCAGTACTTC. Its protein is CASSGWDSDEQYF.

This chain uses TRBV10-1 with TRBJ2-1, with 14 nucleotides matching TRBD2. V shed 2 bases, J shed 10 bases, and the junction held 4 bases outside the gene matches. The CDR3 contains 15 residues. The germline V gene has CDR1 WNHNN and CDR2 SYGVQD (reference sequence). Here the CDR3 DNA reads TGCGCCAGCAGTGAGATGACTAGCGGGAGGGAGGAGCAGTTCTTC. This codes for CASSEMTSGREEQFF.

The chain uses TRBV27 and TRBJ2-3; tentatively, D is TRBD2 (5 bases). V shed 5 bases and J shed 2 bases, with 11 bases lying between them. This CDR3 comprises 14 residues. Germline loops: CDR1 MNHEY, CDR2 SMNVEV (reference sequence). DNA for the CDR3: TGTGCCAGCAGTCCACTAGGTATCACAGATACGCAGTATTTT. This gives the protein CASSPLGITDTQYF.

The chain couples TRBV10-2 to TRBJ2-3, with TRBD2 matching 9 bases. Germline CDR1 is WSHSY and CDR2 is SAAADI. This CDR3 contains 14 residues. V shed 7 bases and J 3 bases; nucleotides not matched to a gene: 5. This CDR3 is CASTGTSWTDTQYF. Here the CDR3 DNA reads TGCGCCAGCACCGGGACTAGCTGGACAGATACGCAGTATTTT.

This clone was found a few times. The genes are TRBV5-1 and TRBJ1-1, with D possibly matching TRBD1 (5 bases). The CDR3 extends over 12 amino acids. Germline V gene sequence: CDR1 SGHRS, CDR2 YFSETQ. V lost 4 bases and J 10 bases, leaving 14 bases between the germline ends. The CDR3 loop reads CASSRGTRGAFF. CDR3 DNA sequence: TGCGCCAGCAGCCGGGGGACGAGGGGAGCTTTCTTT.

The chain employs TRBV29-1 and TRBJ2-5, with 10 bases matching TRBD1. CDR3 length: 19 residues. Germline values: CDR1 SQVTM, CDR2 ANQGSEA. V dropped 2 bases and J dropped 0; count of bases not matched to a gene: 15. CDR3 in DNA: TGCAGCGTTGAAAAGGGGGTGACAGGGGGCAACAAGTACCAAGAGACCCAGTACTTC. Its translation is CSVEKGVTGGNKYQETQYF.

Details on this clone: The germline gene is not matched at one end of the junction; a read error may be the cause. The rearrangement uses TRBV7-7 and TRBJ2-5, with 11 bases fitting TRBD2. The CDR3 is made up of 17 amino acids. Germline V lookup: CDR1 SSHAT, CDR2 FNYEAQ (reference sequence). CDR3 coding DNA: TGTGCTAGCAGCCCCAAACTTCTAGCGGGGGGACAAGAGACCCAGTACTTC. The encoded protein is CASSPKLLAGGQETQYF.

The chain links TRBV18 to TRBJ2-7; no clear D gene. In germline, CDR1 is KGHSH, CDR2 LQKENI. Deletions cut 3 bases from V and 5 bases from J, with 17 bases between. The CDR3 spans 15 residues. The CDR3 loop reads CASSPTQIRVNEQYF. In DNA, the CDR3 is TGTGCCAGCTCACCTACCCAAATTAGGGTGAACGAGCAGTACTTC.